Each of the 5 T cell receptor beta chains below was sequenced from the same sample in a study of blood T cells in healthy people across ages. Then a second PCR, running about 6 to 11 cycles, was carried out with a sample-barcoded 5' primer and a J-beta primer mix. MiXCR, run by TCRdb on the 5' RACE reads, gives a single entry per CDR3 protein. The sample contains over 700,000 distinct CDR3 sequences, about 53% of which appear only once. The sample consisted of blood. The source of these receptors is an elderly man in good health.

This clonotype was seen a handful of times. The chain combines TRBV6-6 with TRBJ2-1, with D perhaps matching TRBD2 (6 bases). The V end lost 8 bases, the J end lost 10 bases, and 15 bases lay between the germline ends. The CDR3 extends over 12 amino acids. Germline CDR1 is MNHNY and CDR2 is SVGAGI (reference sequence). CDR3 amino acids: CASGEVSWEQFF. DNA of the CDR3: TGTGCCAGCGGGGAGGTATCATGGGAGCAGTTCTTC.

This clonotype showed up just a few times. DNA for the CDR3: TGTGCCAGCAGCTTAGTAGCGCAGCATAATGAAAAACTGTTTTTT. Translation: CASSLVAQHNEKLFF. The chain is built from TRBV7-2 and TRBJ1-4; D is ambiguous. The CDR3 is 15 residues long. Germline assignment: CDR1 SGHTA and CDR2 FQGNSA. Trimming removed 1 base from V and 4 bases from J, with 10 bases in between.

This chain uses TRBV7-6 with TRBJ1-2; a weak D match, TRBD1 (5 bases). This CDR3 comprises 15 residues. Deletions cut 5 bases from V and 0 bases from J, with 13 bases between. Germline V gives CDR1 SGHVS, CDR2 FNYEAQ. The CDR3 DNA is TGTGCCAGCAGCGGATACAGGAGAGCTAACTATGGCTACACCTTC. Translation gives CASSGYRRANYGYTF.

The CDR3, as DNA: TGTGCCAGCAGCTTTGACAGTTTCTACAATGAGCAGTTCTTC. Residues: CASSFDSFYNEQFF. This rearrangement joins TRBV7-2 to TRBJ2-1; D might be TRBD1 (5 bases). The CDR3 sequence is 14 residues long. The V end lost 3 bases, the J end lost 3 bases, and 9 bases lay between the germline ends. Germline values: CDR1 SGHTA, CDR2 FQGNSA.

The rearrangement uses TRBV20-1 and TRBJ2-1; D gene ambiguous. Germline V CDR1 and CDR2: DFQATT, SNEGSKA (reference sequence). This CDR3 spans 13 amino acids. Trimming removed 4 bases at V and 7 bases at J, with 14 bases between. As DNA, the CDR3 is TGCAGTGCTAAACCCTACGGGCGGAATGAGCAGTTCTTC. It translates to CSAKPYGRNEQFF.